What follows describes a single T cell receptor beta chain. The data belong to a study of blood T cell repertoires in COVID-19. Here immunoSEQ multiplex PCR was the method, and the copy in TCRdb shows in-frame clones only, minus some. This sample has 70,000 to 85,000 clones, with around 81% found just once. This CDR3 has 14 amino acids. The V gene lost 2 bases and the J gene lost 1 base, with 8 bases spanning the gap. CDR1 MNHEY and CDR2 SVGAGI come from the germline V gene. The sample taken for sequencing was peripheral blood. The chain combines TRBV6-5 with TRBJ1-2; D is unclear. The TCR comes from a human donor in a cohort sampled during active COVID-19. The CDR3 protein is CASSYRGFNYGYTF. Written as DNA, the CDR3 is TGTGCCAGCAGTTACCGCGGTTTTAACTATGGCTACACCTTC.